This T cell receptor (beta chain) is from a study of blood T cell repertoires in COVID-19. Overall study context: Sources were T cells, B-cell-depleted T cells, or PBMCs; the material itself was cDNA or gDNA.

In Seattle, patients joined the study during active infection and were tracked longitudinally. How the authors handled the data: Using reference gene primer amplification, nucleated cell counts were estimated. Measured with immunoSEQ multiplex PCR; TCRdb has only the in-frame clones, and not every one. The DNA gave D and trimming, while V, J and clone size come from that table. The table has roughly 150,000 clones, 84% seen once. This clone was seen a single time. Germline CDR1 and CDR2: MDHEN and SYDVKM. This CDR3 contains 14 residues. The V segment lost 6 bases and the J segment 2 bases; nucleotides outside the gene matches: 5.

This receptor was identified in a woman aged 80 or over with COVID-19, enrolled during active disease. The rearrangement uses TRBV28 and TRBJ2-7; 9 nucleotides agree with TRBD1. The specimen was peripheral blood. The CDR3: CASRTGQGTYEQYF. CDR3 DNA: TGTGCCAGCAGAACAGGACAGGGGACCTACGAGCAGTACTTC.